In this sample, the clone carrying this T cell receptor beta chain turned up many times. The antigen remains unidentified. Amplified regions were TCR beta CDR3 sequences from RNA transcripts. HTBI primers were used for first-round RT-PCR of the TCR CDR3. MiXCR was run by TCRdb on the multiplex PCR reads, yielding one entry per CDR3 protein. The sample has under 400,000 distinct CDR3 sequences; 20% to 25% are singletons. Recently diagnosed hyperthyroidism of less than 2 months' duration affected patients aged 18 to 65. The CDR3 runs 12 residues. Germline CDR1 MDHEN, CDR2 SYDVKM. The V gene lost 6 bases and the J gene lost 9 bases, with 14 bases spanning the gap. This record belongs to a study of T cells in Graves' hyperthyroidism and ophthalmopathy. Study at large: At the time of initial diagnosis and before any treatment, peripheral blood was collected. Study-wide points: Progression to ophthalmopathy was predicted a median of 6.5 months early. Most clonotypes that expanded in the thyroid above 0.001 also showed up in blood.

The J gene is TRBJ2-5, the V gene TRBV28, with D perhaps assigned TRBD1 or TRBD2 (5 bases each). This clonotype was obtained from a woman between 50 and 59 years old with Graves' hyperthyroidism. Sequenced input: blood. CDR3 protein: CASRGERSAQYF. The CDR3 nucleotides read TGTGCCAGCAGGGGGGAAAGGTCGGCCCAGTACTTC.